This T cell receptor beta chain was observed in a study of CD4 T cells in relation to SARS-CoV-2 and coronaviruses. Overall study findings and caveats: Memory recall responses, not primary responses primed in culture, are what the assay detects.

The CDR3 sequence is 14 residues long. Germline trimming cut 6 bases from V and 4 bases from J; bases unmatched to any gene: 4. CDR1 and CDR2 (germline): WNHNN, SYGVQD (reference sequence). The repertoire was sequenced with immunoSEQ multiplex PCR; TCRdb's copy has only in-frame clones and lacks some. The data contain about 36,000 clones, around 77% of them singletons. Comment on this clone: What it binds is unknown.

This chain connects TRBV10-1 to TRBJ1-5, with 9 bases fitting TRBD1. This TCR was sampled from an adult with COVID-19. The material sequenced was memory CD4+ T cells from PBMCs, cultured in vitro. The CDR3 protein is CASSLGQGNQPQHF. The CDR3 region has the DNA TGCGCCAGCAGCCTGGGACAGGGAAATCAGCCCCAGCATTTT.